One TCR beta chain is described in this entry. These data come from a study of blood T cell repertoires in COVID-19. Study-wide context: The cDNA or gDNA used as material had been derived from T cells, B-cell-depleted T cells, or PBMCs.

Study processing details: Amplifying reference gene primers gave estimates of nucleated cell counts. Repertoires were generated with immunoSEQ multiplex PCR, while TCRdb's copy carries only in-frame clones and drops some. V and J calls and clone size are given by that table; D and trimming were obtained from the DNA. The table records some 250,000 clones, around 85% of them present only once. Material: peripheral blood. The sequence was collected from a woman aged 80 or older with acute or convalescent COVID-19.

Here the CDR3 reads CASSLVPWTSGKDTGELFF. The CDR3 DNA follows: TGTGCCAGCTCCCTCGTCCCTTGGACTAGCGGGAAGGACACCGGGGAGCTGTTTTTT. This chain connects TRBV2 to TRBJ2-2, with 12 positions matching TRBD2. Germline V CDR1 and CDR2: SNHLY, FYNNEI. The CDR3 runs 19 residues. The trim removed 8 bases at V and 3 bases at J, leaving 16 bases unmatched.